This TCR beta chain appears in the sequencing data of a study of blood T cell repertoires in COVID-19. Per the germline V gene, CDR1 is MGHRA and CDR2 is YSYEKL. This CDR3 has 15 residues. V lost 4 bases, J lost 1 base, and 13 bases lay in between. Clones were read by immunoSEQ multiplex PCR, and TCRdb kept only the in-frame ones, dropping some. The table records some 57,000 clones, nearly 90% of them present only once. The receptor was isolated from a man aged 60-69 years with acute or convalescent COVID-19. The sample taken for sequencing was peripheral blood. J is TRBJ1-1 and V is TRBV4-1, with a possible D match to TRBD1 (6 bases). CDR3 amino acids: CASSRRQAANTEAFF. The CDR3 coding sequence is TGCGCCAGCAGCCGGAGACAGGCCGCGAACACTGAAGCTTTCTTT.